The sequence of this TCR beta chain was determined in a study of Graves' ophthalmopathy and Graves' hyperthyroidism. Points from the study as a whole: In predicting ophthalmopathy progression, the model reached over 70% sensitivity and roughly 75% specificity. Most expanded clonotypes from thyroid (those above 0.001 frequency) were also found in blood.

This CDR3 spans 21 amino acids. V lost 1 base to trimming and J lost 3 bases, with 30 bases between them. Germline CDR1 and CDR2: SNHLY and FYNNEI. This clonotype was detected ten times or more. Its antigen is not identified. RNA transcripts provided the template for amplifying TCR beta CDR3 regions. Amplification began with first-round RT-PCR using HTBI primers, then second-round multiplex PCR was performed. Using its own MiXCR run on the multiplex PCR reads, TCRdb lists one record per CDR3 protein. This table holds approximately 500,000 distinct CDR3 sequences, roughly 14% found once. The rearrangement uses TRBV2 and TRBJ1-2, with a weak D call TRBD1 (5 bases). Sequenced material: blood. This clonotype originated in a woman in her twenties or thirties with Graves' ophthalmopathy. CDR3 DNA: TGTGCCAGCAGTGAAGAAGAATGGCGTAGGTGGGCGGGAACCAGGGACTATGGCTACACCTTC. It translates to CASSEEEWRRWAGTRDYGYTF.